What follows is one T cell receptor beta chain and its context. Its matching antigen is unknown. With 11 bases removed from V and 0 bases from J, the gap between germline ends came to 17 bases. This CDR3 contains 15 residues. Per germline, CDR1 MNHEY and CDR2 SVGAGI. This sample was taken from a study of T cell responses to AZD1222 COVID-19 vaccine. On the study more broadly: Whether given at about 4 or about 12 weeks, second doses were pooled. Whole-study findings and limits: Baseline serology detected seropositivity in only a handful of AZD1222 recipients. Possibly, clonal diversity was underestimated; donors were largely white British and included more females. Repertoires in all cases were sampled only once the peak T cell response had passed.

The method was immunoSEQ multiplex PCR; TCRdb's version includes in-frame clones alone and lacks a portion of them. The sample contains approximately 180,000 clones, more than 90% of which appear only once. Specimen: peripheral blood, collected on day 0 of AZD1222 vaccination. This chain joins TRBV6-5 and TRBJ1-3; tentatively, D is TRBD1 (5 bases). This clonotype was sampled from an adult in good health. CDR3 bases: TGTGCCGGGGCTCGAGGGCAGTCCTCTGGAAACACCATATATTTT. Translation gives CAGARGQSSGNTIYF.